One and the same sample provided the 4 T cell receptor beta chains below, sequenced in a study of a mutant IDH1 vaccine in newly diagnosed glioma. The time point denotes: week 11, during vaccination. What each vaccine dose contained was 300 ug of mutant IDH1 20-mer peptide, accompanied by topical imiquimod. Data came from immunoSEQ multiplex PCR; TCRdb stores just in-frame clones and leaves some out. The table has roughly 120,000 clones, roughly 90% seen once. Their specific antigens are unknown. The sample was PBMCs, taken from a glioma patient whose treatment included an IDH1 peptide vaccine. All receptors come from a woman between 45 and 60 years old with glioma.

V is TRBV7-9 and J is TRBJ2-3; D is ambiguous. V shed 5 bases and J shed 2 bases, with 17 bases lying between them. The CDR3 contains 16 residues. Germline V gives CDR1 SEHNR, CDR2 FQNEAQ (reference sequence). The CDR3 here is CASSLPPASVTDTQYF. CDR3 bases: TGTGCCAGCAGCCTACCCCCAGCGTCTGTCACAGATACGCAGTATTTT.

The chain couples TRBV11-2 to TRBJ2-1, with D perhaps TRBD1 (6 bases). Germline assignment: CDR1 SGHAT and CDR2 FQNNGV. This CDR3 contains 16 residues. V lost 6 bases to trimming and J lost 2 bases, with 17 bases between them. The CDR3 here is CASSDIRGMAYNEQFF. The CDR3 bases are TGTGCCAGCAGTGATATAAGGGGGATGGCCTACAATGAGCAGTTCTTC.

This rearrangement joins TRBV10-1 to TRBJ2-5, with D hard to call. The V gene's germline CDR1 is WNHNN and CDR2 SYGVQD (reference sequence). V shed 3 bases and J shed 5 bases, with 10 bases lying between them. The CDR3 has 13 residues. The CDR3 region is CASSETRRETQYF. CDR3 coding DNA: TGCGCCAGCAGTGAAACCCGACGGGAGACCCAGTACTTC.

This rearrangement joins TRBV10-3 to TRBJ2-1; 15 bases match TRBD2. The CDR3 has 17 residues. With V trimmed by 10 bases and J by 6 bases, 13 bases remained unmatched. Germline CDR1 ENHRY, CDR2 SYGVKD. CDR3 nucleotides: TGTGCCAGACCGGGACTAGCGGGAGGCCGCTCCCTCAATGAGCAGTTCTTC. Translating gives CARPGLAGGRSLNEQFF.